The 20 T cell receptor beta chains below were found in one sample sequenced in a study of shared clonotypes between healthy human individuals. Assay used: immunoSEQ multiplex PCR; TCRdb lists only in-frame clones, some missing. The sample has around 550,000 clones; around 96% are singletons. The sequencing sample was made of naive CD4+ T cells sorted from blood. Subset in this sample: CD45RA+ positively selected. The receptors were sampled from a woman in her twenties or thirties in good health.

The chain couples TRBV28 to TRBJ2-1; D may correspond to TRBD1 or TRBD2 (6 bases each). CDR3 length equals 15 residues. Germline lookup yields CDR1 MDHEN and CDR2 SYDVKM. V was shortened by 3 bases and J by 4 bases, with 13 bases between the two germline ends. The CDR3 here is CASSLGQGTYNEQFF. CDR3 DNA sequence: TGTGCCAGCAGTTTGGGGCAGGGGACTTACAATGAGCAGTTCTTC.

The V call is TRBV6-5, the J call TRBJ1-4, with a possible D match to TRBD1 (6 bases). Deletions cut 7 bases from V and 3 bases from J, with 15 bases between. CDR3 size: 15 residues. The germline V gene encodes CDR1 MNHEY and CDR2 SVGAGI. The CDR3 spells CASNPGAGANEKLFF. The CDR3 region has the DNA TGTGCCAGCAACCCTGGGGCAGGGGCTAATGAAAAACTGTTTTTT.

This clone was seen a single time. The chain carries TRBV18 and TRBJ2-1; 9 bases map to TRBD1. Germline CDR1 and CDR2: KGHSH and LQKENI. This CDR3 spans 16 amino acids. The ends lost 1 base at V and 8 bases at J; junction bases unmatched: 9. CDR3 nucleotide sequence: TGTGCCAGCTCACCACGAGGGACAGGGTCTGGGGATGAGCAGTTCTTC. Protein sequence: CASSPRGTGSGDEQFF. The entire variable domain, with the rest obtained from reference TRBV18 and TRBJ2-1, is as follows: NAGVMQNPRHLVRRRGQEARLRCSPMKGHSHVYWYRQLPEEGLKFMVYLQKENIIDESGMPKERFSAEFPKEGPSILRIQQVVRGDSAAYFCASSPRGTGSGDEQFFGPGTRLTVL.

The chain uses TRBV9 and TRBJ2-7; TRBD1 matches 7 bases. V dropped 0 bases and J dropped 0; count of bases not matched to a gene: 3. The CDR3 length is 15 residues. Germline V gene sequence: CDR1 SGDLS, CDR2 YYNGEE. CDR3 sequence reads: CASSVGTGVSYEQYF. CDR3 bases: TGTGCCAGCAGCGTAGGCACAGGGGTCTCCTACGAGCAGTACTTC.

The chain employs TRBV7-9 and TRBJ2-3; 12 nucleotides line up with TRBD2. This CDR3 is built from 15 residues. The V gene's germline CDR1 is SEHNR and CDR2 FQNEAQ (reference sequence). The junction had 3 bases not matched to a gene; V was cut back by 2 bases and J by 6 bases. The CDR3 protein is CASSLTSGRWDTQYF. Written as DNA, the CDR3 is TGTGCCAGCAGCTTAACTAGCGGGAGGTGGGATACGCAGTATTTT.

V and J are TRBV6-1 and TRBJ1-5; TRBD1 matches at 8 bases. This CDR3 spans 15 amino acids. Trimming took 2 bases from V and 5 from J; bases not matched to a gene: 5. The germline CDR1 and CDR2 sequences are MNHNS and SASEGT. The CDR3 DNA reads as TGTGCCAGCAGTGAATATCAGGGGGCGCATCAGCCCCAGCATTTT. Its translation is CASSEYQGAHQPQHF.

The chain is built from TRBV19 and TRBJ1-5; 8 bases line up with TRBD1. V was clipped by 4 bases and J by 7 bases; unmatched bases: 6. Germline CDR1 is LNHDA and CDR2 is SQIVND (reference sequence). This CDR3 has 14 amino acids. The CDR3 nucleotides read TGTGCCAGTAGTACGGACAGGGTGGAACAGCCCCAGCATTTT. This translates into CASSTDRVEQPQHF.

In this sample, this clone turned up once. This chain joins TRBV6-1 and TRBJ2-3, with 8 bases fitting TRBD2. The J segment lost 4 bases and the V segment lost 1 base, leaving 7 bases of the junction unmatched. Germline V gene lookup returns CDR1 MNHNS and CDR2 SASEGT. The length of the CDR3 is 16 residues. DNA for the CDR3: TGTGCCAGCAGTGAAGACCTAGCGGGTCGGTCAGATACGCAGTATTTT. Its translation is CASSEDLAGRSDTQYF.

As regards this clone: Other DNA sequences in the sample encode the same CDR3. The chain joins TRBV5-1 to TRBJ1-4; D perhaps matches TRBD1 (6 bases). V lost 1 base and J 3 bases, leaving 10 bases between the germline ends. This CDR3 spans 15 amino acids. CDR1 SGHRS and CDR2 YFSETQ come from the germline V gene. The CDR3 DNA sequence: TGCGCCAGCAGCTTGACCGGGACACCTAATGAAAAACTGTTTTTT. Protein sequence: CASSLTGTPNEKLFF.

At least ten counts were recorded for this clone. CDR3 loop: CASSSTGTMGDSGTEAFF. DNA for the CDR3: TGTGCCAGCAGCTCCACAGGGACGATGGGTGATTCGGGCACTGAAGCTTTCTTT. The rearrangement joins TRBV14 to TRBJ1-1; TRBD1 is a possible D gene (6 bases). There are 18 residues in the CDR3. CDR1 is SGHDN and CDR2 is FVKESK in the germline V gene. Trimming pared 5 bases from V and 4 bases from J, leaving 26 bases between.

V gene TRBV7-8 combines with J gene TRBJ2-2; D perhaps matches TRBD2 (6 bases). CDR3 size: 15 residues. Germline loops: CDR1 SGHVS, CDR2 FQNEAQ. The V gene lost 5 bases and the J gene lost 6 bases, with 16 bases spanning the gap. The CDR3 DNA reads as TGTGCCAGCAGCAAAAGGGGACGGGAGCCCGGGGAGCTGTTTTTT. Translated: CASSKRGREPGELFF.

CDR3 sequence (DNA): TGCGCCAGCAGTGAGTACGGGAGGACCTACAATGAGCAGTTCTTC. As protein: CASSEYGRTYNEQFF. The rearrangement joins TRBV10-2 to TRBJ2-1; 7 nucleotides line up with TRBD2. From germline, CDR1 is WSHSY and CDR2 SAAADI. J gave up 2 bases and V 1 base, and 2 bases lay outside the gene matches. This CDR3 has 15 residues.

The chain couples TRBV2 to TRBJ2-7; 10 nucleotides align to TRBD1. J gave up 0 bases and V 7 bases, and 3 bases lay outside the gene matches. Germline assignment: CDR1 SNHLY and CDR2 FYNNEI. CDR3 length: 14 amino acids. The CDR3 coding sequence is TGTGCCAGCACGGGACAGGGGTCCTCCTACGAGCAGTACTTC. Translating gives CASTGQGSSYEQYF.

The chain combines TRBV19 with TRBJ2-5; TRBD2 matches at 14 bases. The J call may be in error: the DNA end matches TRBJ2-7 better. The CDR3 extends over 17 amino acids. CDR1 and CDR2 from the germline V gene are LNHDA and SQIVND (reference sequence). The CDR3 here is CASRKGGTSGRSHEQYF. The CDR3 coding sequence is TGTGCCAGTAGAAAAGGAGGGACTAGCGGGAGATCACACGAGCAGTACTTC.

CDR3 in amino acids: CASSPFGSGGGEQYF. The CDR3 coding sequence is TGTGCCAGCTCACCTTTTGGATCGGGGGGCGGCGAGCAGTACTTC. The chain combines TRBV18 with TRBJ2-7; weak D call: TRBD2 (7 bases). Trimming took off 3 bases at V and 6 bases at J, with 18 bases between the two ends. The CDR3 runs 15 residues. The germline V gene has CDR1 KGHSH and CDR2 LQKENI.

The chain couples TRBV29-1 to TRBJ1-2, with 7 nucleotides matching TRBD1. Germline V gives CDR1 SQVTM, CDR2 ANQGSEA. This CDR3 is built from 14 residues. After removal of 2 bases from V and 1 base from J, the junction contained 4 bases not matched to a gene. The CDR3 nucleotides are TGCAGCGTTGAAAGGGGGCACATTAACTATGGCTACACCTTC. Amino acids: CSVERGHINYGYTF.

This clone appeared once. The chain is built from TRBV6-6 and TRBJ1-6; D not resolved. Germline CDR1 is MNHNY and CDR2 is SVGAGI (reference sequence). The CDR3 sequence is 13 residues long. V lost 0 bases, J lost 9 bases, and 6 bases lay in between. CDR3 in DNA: TGTGCCAGCAGTTACTCGGAAGGTTCACCCCTCCACTTT. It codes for CASSYSEGSPLHF.

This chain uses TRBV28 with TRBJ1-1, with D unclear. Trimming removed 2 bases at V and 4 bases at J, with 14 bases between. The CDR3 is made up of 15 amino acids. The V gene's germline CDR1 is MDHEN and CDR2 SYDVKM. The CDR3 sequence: CASSLPLPGSTEAFF. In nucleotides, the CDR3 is TGTGCCAGCAGTTTACCCCTACCAGGCAGCACTGAAGCTTTCTTT. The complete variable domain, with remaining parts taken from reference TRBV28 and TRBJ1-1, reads DVKVTQSSRYLVKRTGEKVFLECVQDMDHENMFWYRQDPGLGLRLIYFSYDVKMKEKGDIPEGYSVSREKKERFSLILESASTNQTSMYLCASSLPLPGSTEAFFGQGTRLTVV.

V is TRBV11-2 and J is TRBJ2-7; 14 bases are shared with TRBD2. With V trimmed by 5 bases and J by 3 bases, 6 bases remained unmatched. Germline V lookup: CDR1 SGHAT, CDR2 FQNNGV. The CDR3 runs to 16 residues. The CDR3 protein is CASSPRLAGGRYEQYF. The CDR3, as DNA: TGTGCCAGCAGCCCCCGACTAGCGGGAGGGCGCTACGAGCAGTACTTC.

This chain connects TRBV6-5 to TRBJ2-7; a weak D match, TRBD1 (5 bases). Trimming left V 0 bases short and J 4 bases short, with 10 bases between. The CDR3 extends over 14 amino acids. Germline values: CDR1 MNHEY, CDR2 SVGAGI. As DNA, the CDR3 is TGTGCCAGCAGTTACTCGGTACAGGATTACGAGCAGTACTTC. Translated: CASSYSVQDYEQYF.